A selection of T cell receptor beta chains follows, all from one sample in a study of identical twins. From the 5' RACE reads, TCRdb called clonotypes with MiXCR, one entry per CDR3 protein. The sample lists 600,000 to 700,000 distinct CDR3 sequences, about 20% occurring once. This sample also appeared in a second study, on T cells expressing NK-cell markers.

Sequenced sample: PBMCs. The receptors derive from a woman between 18 and 30 years old in good health. The CDR3 runs from the conserved cysteine through the conserved F or W. D genes are given only for firm matches. Clone size appears in some rows only: once, few, many, or a class for an expanded clone.

few TRBJ2-7 NA TRBV12-3/TRBV12-4 CASSSGGYYEQYF TGTGCCAGCAGTTCAGGAGGGTACTACGAGCAGTACTTC
NA TRBJ1-1 TRBD1 TRBV12-3/TRBV12-4 CASSPTGQEAFF TGTGCCAGCAGTCCGACAGGGCAAGAAGCTTTCTTT
few TRBJ2-3 NA TRBV20-1 CSASRDGTDTQYF TGCAGTGCAAGCAGGGACGGCACAGATACGCAGTATTTT
many TRBJ2-1 NA TRBV12-3/TRBV12-4 CASSLGVGWAEQFF TGTGCCAGCAGTTTAGGGGTAGGATGGGCTGAGCAGTTCTTC
NA TRBJ1-6 TRBD1 TRBV5-1 CASSLGGQGGSPLHF TGCGCCAGCAGCTTGGGCGGACAGGGTGGTTCACCCCTCCACTTT
many TRBJ2-7 NA TRBV20-1 CSARDRGLSYEQYF TGCAGTGCTAGAGATCGTGGTCTTTCCTACGAGCAGTACTTC
NA TRBJ2-3 TRBD1 TRBV7-2 CASSYGQGQIGTQYF TGTGCCAGCAGCTACGGACAGGGTCAAATTGGTACGCAGTATTTT
NA TRBJ2-5 NA TRBV12-3/TRBV12-4 CASSFSLQSQETQYF TGTGCCAGCAGTTTCAGTCTCCAGAGCCAAGAGACCCAGTACTTC
NA TRBJ2-7 NA TRBV7-9 CASSLARSYDYEQYF TGTGCCAGCAGCTTAGCGAGGAGCTACGACTACGAGCAGTACTTC
NA TRBJ2-2 NA TRBV29-1 CSVAGQINTGELFF TGCAGCGTTGCAGGACAGATCAACACCGGGGAGCTGTTTTTT
NA TRBJ2-7 NA TRBV20-1 CSARVGRGNYEQYF TGCAGTGCTAGGGTCGGACGGGGGAACTACGAGCAGTACTTC
NA TRBJ2-2 NA TRBV5-1 CASSLAGGRLLVAGELFF TGCGCCAGCAGCTTGGCCGGGGGACGCCTACTCGTCGCCGGGGAGCTGTTTTTT
NA TRBJ2-5 NA TRBV7-2 CASSQENRGRETQYF TGTGCCAGCAGCCAAGAAAATCGGGGGAGGGAGACCCAGTACTTC
NA TRBJ2-3 NA TRBV13 CASSTLSREGTQYF TGTGCCAGCAGTACCCTTTCACGCGAGGGTACGCAGTATTTT
few TRBJ2-3 TRBD2 TRBV10-2 CASSLKRGWPTDTQYF TGCGCCAGCAGTCTAAAGCGGGGGTGGCCCACAGATACGCAGTATTTT
NA TRBJ1-1 NA TRBV7-3 CASSLVPGSEAFF TGTGCCAGCAGCTTAGTCCCTGGGTCTGAAGCTTTCTTT